This T cell receptor (beta chain) was sequenced for a study of T cell repertoires in cytomegalovirus infection (dated by TCRdb to between 2018 and 2021). About the investigation overall: The peptide stimulations were aimed at well-studied HLA-B-restricted epitopes as well as recently identified HLA-C-restricted CMV epitopes, whose presentation resists viral immunomodulation. Donor HLA type was relevant to the analysis, because carriage of CMV infection together with the matching HLA type was indicated by public TCR beta signatures. Broader findings and caveats from the paper: The ex vivo response was dominated by HLA-C-restricted CMV-specific TCR beta clonotypes, which also provided the single most frequent clonotype in two of eight donors. In both this cohort and an independent roughly 330-donor cohort, the cumulative frequency of public TCR beta family members distinguished carriers of CMV infection plus the relevant HLA type.

The instrument was an Illumina HiSeq 1500. TCRdb passed the public sequencing reads through fastp at Q25 and MiXCR, retaining productive beta sequences. Entries are consolidated by CDR3 protein sequence, retaining the most common genes and DNA. The sample includes 750,000 to 900,000 distinct CDR3 sequences, with just under 30% observed a single time. The ten largest clonotypes hold around 13% of the sample. The length of the CDR3 is 13 amino acids, counting both ends. Of the read, only the CDR3 DNA is kept; its 39 bases are in frame from base 1. Relative to germline, V is missing 4 bases and J is missing 6 bases, with 1 base of the junction outside any gene match. The germline V gene specifies MGHRA as CDR1 and YSYEKL as CDR2. Concerning this clonotype: Its antigen is not yet known. Since no conserved phenylalanine or tryptophan closes the CDR3, a read error is the likely cause.

What this sample's treatment or condition label stands for: in vitro stimulation with specific CMV peptide epitopes to enrich CMV-specific T cells. This clonotype was sampled from a human donor in good health (CMV status not recorded). Some clones in this sample may be carry-over from other donors' samples. Material: cultured CD8+ T cells from PBMCs, obtained from culture after CMV antigen stimulation. The chain couples TRBV4-1 to TRBJ2-1; the central 9 bases match TRBD1. The nucleotide sequence is given as TGCGCCAGCAGCCCGACAGGGGGCAATGAGCAGTTCATC. Its coded protein is CASSPTGGNEQFI.